A single TCR beta chain is shown here with its context. This record belongs to a study of PD-L1 blockade in urothelial cancer. Study context: Across blood samples, T cells had a median count of around 140,000.

Patients were diagnosed with urothelial carcinoma, either locally advanced or metastatic. A total of 1 to 8 samples per patient were collected pretreatment and on-treatment. Clones were read by immunoSEQ multiplex PCR, and TCRdb kept only the in-frame ones, dropping some. Among tens of thousands of clones listed, 82% were seen once. Losses at the gene ends were 1 base for V and 9 bases for J; bases not matched to a gene: 7. The CDR3 is 16 residues long. The source was PBMCs, collected around atezolizumab (anti-PD-L1) treatment. The sequence came from a man in his 70s with urothelial cancer. The chain is built from TRBV23-1 and TRBJ1-6; 9 nucleotides agree with TRBD1. TRBV23-1 is reported as an ORF; its role is uncertain. The CDR3: CASSQLNRGRPSPLHF. The CDR3 DNA follows: TGCGCCAGCAGTCAATTAAACAGGGGGCGGCCTTCACCCCTCCACTTT.